This T cell receptor beta chain derives from a study of control samples from healthy donors and cancer patients. V lost 0 bases and J 5 bases, leaving 12 bases between the germline ends. This CDR3 spans 15 amino acids. Germline CDR1 and CDR2: SNHLY and FYNNEI. Some clones are missing from TCRdb's copy, which holds only in-frame ones; the method was immunoSEQ multiplex PCR. Among about 120,000 clones listed, roughly 90% were seen once. The TCR comes from a man aged 45-65 years in good health. V is TRBV2 and J is TRBJ2-3; D possibly corresponds to TRBD2 (6 bases). Sequencing was carried out using blood. CDR3 sequence reads: CASSEAGLLRDTQYF. In DNA, the CDR3 is TGTGCCAGCAGTGAAGCGGGACTGCTCAGAGATACGCAGTATTTT.